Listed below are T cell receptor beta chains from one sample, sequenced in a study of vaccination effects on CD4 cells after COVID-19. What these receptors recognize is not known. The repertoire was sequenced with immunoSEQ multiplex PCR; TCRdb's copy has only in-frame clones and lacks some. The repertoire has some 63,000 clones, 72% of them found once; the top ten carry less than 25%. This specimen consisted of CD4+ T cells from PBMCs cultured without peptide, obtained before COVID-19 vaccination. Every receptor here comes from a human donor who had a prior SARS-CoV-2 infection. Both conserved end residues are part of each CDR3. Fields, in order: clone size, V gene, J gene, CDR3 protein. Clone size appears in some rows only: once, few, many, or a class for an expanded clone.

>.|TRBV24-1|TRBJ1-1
CATSGAGAANTEAFF
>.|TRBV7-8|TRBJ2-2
CASSPRTSGNTGELFF
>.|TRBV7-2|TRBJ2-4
CASSIHTGGNIQYF
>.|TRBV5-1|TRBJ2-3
CASSLGISGVDTQYF
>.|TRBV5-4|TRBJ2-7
CASSLAGTRNGEQYF
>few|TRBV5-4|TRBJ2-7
CASSHRASNEQYF
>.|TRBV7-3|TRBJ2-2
CASSFTRLTGELFF
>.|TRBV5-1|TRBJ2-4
CASSLDRVGIQYF
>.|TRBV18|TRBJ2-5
CASSLQIEETQYF
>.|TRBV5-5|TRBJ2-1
CASSRLWRQRTYNEQFF
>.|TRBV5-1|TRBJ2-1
CASSLDLAGAYNEQFF
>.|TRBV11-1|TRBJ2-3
CASSSPYWDPDTQYF
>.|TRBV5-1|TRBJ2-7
CASSPLWDRSSYEQYF
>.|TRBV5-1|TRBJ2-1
CASSPGTSGPNEQFF
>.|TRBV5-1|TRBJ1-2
CASSLSGGGVYGYTF
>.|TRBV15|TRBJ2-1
CATRSSGSPSYYNEQFF
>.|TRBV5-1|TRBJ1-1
CASSSSQGQPMNTEAFF
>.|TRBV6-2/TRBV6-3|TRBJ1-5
CASSRDRGRGNQPQHF
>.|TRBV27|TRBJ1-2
CASSSRALNYGYTF
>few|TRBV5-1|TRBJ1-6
CASSYRQYSPLHF
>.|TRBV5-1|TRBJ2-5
CASSPSGGYETQYF
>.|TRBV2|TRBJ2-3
CASNRFPTDTQYF
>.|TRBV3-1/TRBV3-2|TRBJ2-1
CASSQGGTSGSYNEQFF